These T cell receptor beta chains were read from a single sample in a study of beta chain features in type 1 diabetes. This table comes from immunoSEQ multiplex PCR, and its TCRdb copy is limited to in-frame clones, with some not included. The sample lists tens of thousands of clones, about three fifths occurring once. The sequenced sample was Tregs from blood. The receptors here all came from a woman under 30 in good health. CDR3s leave out the opening cysteine and the closing phenylalanine or tryptophan.

V gene: TRBV6-1; CDR3 protein: ASSVLTGDTEAF
V gene: TRBV18; CDR3 protein: ASSRQGGNTEAF
V gene: TRBV7-2; CDR3 protein: ASSFGLVGVVQY
V gene: TRBV6-5; CDR3 protein: ASSYRVKETQY
V gene: TRBV7-2; CDR3 protein: ASSFSGAGVYEQY
V gene: TRBV7-9; CDR3 protein: ASSFGTFGAGELF
V gene: TRBV5-6; CDR3 protein: ASSWRQGSYGYT
V gene: TRBV6-5; CDR3 protein: ASADTEAF
V gene: TRBV2; CDR3 protein: ASSPILAGGRDTQY
V gene: TRBV18; CDR3 protein: ASSGAGGAGRGTEAF
V gene: TRBV11-2; CDR3 protein: ASSGGGMYSYEQY
V gene: TRBV7-6; CDR3 protein: ASSRLGTYEQY
V gene: TRBV4-1; CDR3 protein: ASSQALWQGGNTEAF
V gene: TRBV5-1; CDR3 protein: ASTPSGAPTDTQY
V gene: TRBV5-1; CDR3 protein: ASSRGQGPSTGELF
V gene: TRBV4-1; CDR3 protein: ASSQDSGGLLQETQY
V gene: TRBV4-1; CDR3 protein: ASSPGQGRGETQY
V gene: TRBV9; CDR3 protein: ASSVGQGLYEQY
V gene: TRBV7-9; CDR3 protein: ASSSSPGTGTYEQY
V gene: TRBV29-1; CDR3 protein: SVRLAGGPYNEQF
V gene: TRBV6-5; CDR3 protein: ASSYEGVYNSPLH
V gene: TRBV12-5; CDR3 protein: ASGFSWASGITGELF
V gene: TRBV5-1; CDR3 protein: ASSLQGVVTEAF
V gene: TRBV25-1; CDR3 protein: ASSGTRYYGYT
V gene: TRBV7-2; CDR3 protein: ASSPQTLNYEQY
V gene: TRBV5-1; CDR3 protein: ASRSYIFETGVVARSYNEQF
V gene: TRBV14; CDR3 protein: ASSPRVRAEAF
V gene: TRBV5-5; CDR3 protein: ASSLASRTDPYYNEQF
V gene: TRBV7-8; CDR3 protein: ASSLVWGGVVNSPLH
V gene: TRBV5-6; CDR3 protein: ASSSRGLTSTEAF
V gene: TRBV5-1; CDR3 protein: ASSLEGERTDTQY
V gene: TRBV21-1; CDR3 protein: ASSKGGGLPDSGANVLT
V gene: TRBV6-1; CDR3 protein: ASILSGGNEQY
V gene: TRBV6-1; CDR3 protein: ASSDREQY
V gene: TRBV5-4; CDR3 protein: ASSSPSGGTQETQY
V gene: TRBV18; CDR3 protein: ATRGFSSSGNTIY
V gene: TRBV7-8; CDR3 protein: ASSLISLWAQADMNTEAF
V gene: TRBV5-4; CDR3 protein: ASSLGTSGMYEQF
V gene: TRBV6-1; CDR3 protein: ASSRQGNTEAF
V gene: TRBV5-1; CDR3 protein: ASSLAVRGAPYEQY
V gene: TRBV7-9; CDR3 protein: ASRRDIANTEAF
V gene: TRBV5-1; CDR3 protein: ASSLGAPYEKLF
V gene: TRBV6-5; CDR3 protein: ASSYTGATSYEQY
V gene: TRBV5-8; CDR3 protein: ASSFGDINSNQPQH
V gene: TRBV7-2; CDR3 protein: ASSLAHYSGNTIY
V gene: TRBV5-8; CDR3 protein: ASSTTGVETQY
V gene: TRBV6-5; CDR3 protein: ASRGQGSPPYEQY
V gene: TRBV7-2; CDR3 protein: ASSPTGGRNTEAF
V gene: TRBV9; CDR3 protein: ASSPGHRFHSPLH
V gene: TRBV7-2; CDR3 protein: ASSLSPGRSETQY
V gene: TRBV18; CDR3 protein: ASSPPGQGTDTQY
V gene: TRBV2; CDR3 protein: ASTPQRNYGYT
V gene: TRBV7-2; CDR3 protein: AARGGAGDTQY
V gene: TRBV5-1; CDR3 protein: ASSDRGDSSNYGYT